The 8 T cell receptor beta chains below were found in one sample sequenced in a study of blood T cell repertoires in COVID-19. Using immunoSEQ multiplex PCR, the repertoire was profiled, and TCRdb retains in-frame clones only, with some absent. This sample has about 200,000 clones, with under 90% found just once. Sequenced: PBMCs or T cells enriched from blood (not recorded which). Source of these receptors: a woman in her forties or fifties with acute COVID-19.

V is TRBV18 and J is TRBJ2-7; 9 bases agree with TRBD1. The germline gives CDR1 KGHSH, CDR2 LQKENI. J gave up 3 bases and V 4 bases, and 4 bases lay outside the gene matches. The CDR3 extends over 14 amino acids. The CDR3 DNA follows: TGTGCCAGCTCACAGGACAGGGGTAACTACGAGCAGTACTTC. It is translated as CASSQDRGNYEQYF.

This clone has only one observation. The V and J genes are TRBV19 and TRBJ2-3, with 12 bases that match TRBD1. Germline CDR1 and CDR2: LNHDA and SQIVND (reference sequence). The V and J ends lost 7 bases and 1 base, in that order; junction bases with no gene match: 9. The CDR3 spans 17 residues. Written as DNA, the CDR3 is TGTGCCAGTAAGGGGACAGGGGGCGATTGGGGCACAGATACGCAGTATTTT. It translates to CASKGTGGDWGTDTQYF.

This clone showed up just a few times. V and J are TRBV7-2 and TRBJ1-2; D ambiguous. From germline, CDR1 is SGHTA and CDR2 FQGNSA. The V end was cut by 2 bases, the J end by 0 bases, with 10 bases between. This CDR3 region has 15 residues. The CDR3 spells CASSLISPTNYGYTF. CDR3 nucleotides: TGTGCCAGCAGCTTAATAAGTCCTACTAACTATGGCTACACCTTC.

V is TRBV19 and J is TRBJ2-3; no firm D call. Trimming removed 7 bases at V and 2 bases at J, with 7 bases between. The germline V gene encodes CDR1 LNHDA and CDR2 SQIVND (reference sequence). This CDR3 region has 12 residues. Written as DNA, the CDR3 is TGTGCCAGTACAGCGAACACAGATACGCAGTATTTT. Amino acid sequence: CASTANTDTQYF.

The rearrangement uses TRBV6-5 and TRBJ2-6; maybe TRBD2 (6 bases). Germline V CDR1 and CDR2: MNHEY, SVGAGI. The CDR3 has 15 residues. V was cut by 8 bases and J by 0 bases, with 11 bases left in between. Here the CDR3 reads CASRAGSSGANVLTF. In nucleotides, the CDR3 is TGTGCCAGCCGGGCGGGGAGCTCTGGGGCCAACGTCCTGACTTTC.

The V call is TRBV25-1, the J call TRBJ1-2; no clear D. Germline values: CDR1 MGHDK, CDR2 SYGVNS. This CDR3 is 13 amino acids long. Trimming cost V 4 bases and J 4 bases, with 10 bases left between them. CDR3 sequence (DNA): TGTGCCAGCAGTGTTTACATCTTCTATGGCTACACCTTC. This sequence encodes CASSVYIFYGYTF.

The rearrangement links TRBV10-2 to TRBJ1-6, with TRBD1 matching over 7 bases. Germline V CDR1 and CDR2: WSHSY, SAAADI. This CDR3 is 12 amino acids long. V was clipped by 2 bases and J by 14 bases; unmatched bases: 3. CDR3 protein: CASSEQGVALHF. The CDR3 bases are TGCGCCAGCAGTGAGCAGGGGGTGGCCCTCCACTTT.

The rearrangement links TRBV5-1 to TRBJ1-2, with D possibly TRBD1 on 6 matching bases. V was pared by 4 bases and J by 8 bases, with 18 bases between. CDR3 length equals 14 residues. Germline lookup yields CDR1 SGHRS and CDR2 YFSETQ. CDR3 region: CASSGTDRPTGYTF. In DNA, the CDR3 is TGCGCCAGCAGCGGAACCGACAGGCCAACCGGCTACACCTTC.